A single sample is the source of the 20 T cell receptor beta chains below, sequenced in a study of early T cells in non-severe SARS-CoV-2 infection. TCRdb re-analysed the 5' RACE reads in MiXCR, keeping a single row per CDR3 protein. The table shows more than 60,000 distinct CDR3 sequences, with 9.5% to 15% occurring only once. The input for sequencing was whole blood, taken at baseline. Receptor source: an adult who was a healthcare worker with PCR-confirmed SARS-CoV-2 infection or an uninfected control (not recorded which).

This clonotype was seen only a few times. The chain combines TRBV5-1 with TRBJ2-7; a weak D match, TRBD1 (6 bases). CDR3 length equals 14 residues. Germline lookup yields CDR1 SGHRS and CDR2 YFSETQ. Trimming took off 6 bases at V and 2 bases at J, with 15 bases between the two ends. CDR3: CASKGRGGAYEQYF. The CDR3 DNA follows: TGCGCCAGCAAGGGCAGGGGTGGCGCCTACGAGCAGTACTTC.

The chain employs TRBV3-1 and TRBJ1-6; 8 bases match TRBD1. The V gene end was trimmed by 3 bases and the J gene end by 6 bases; junction bases not matched to a gene: 16. Per germline, CDR1 LGHDT and CDR2 YNNKEL (reference sequence). The CDR3 is 19 residues long. CDR3 sequence: CASSQGLAGLGTGNSPLHF. CDR3 coding DNA: TGTGCCAGCAGCCAGGGTCTCGCTGGTTTGGGGACAGGTAATTCACCCCTCCACTTT.

The V and J genes are TRBV6-5 and TRBJ1-1, with TRBD1 matching 7 bases. The CDR3 contains 14 residues. J gave up 5 bases and V 2 bases, and 5 bases lay outside the gene matches. Germline assignment: CDR1 MNHEY and CDR2 SVGAGI. CDR3 nucleotides: TGTGCCAGCAGTTACCTACAGGGGTTAACTGAAGCTTTCTTT. This codes for CASSYLQGLTEAFF.

This clonotype occurred a few times. This chain joins TRBV11-2 and TRBJ2-1; 8 bases align to TRBD2. The CDR3 extends over 13 amino acids. With V trimmed by 4 bases and J by 10 bases, 6 bases remained unmatched. The germline V gene has CDR1 SGHAT and CDR2 FQNNGV. CDR3 DNA sequence: TGTGCCAGCAGCTCCGTAGCGGGGAGGGAGCAGTTCTTC. Protein: CASSSVAGREQFF.

Turning to this clonotype: An end of the junction does not agree with germline; a read error may underlie this. The gene calls are TRBV28 and TRBJ2-3; 12 positions agree with TRBD1. Germline V CDR1 and CDR2: MDHEN, SYDVKM. This CDR3 comprises 15 residues. In DNA form, the CDR3 reads TGTGCCAGCAGTTCTTACCCGGGACAGGGGGCCTCCTCGGGTTTT. Translating gives CASSSYPGQGASSGF.

This chain uses TRBV6-2 or TRBV6-3 with TRBJ1-3; perhaps TRBD1 as D (6 bases). V shed 8 bases and J shed 4 bases, with 12 bases lying between them. The CDR3 is made up of 13 amino acids. CDR1 and CDR2 from the germline V gene are MNHEY and SVGEGT. For the CDR3, the DNA is TGTGCCAGCGGGGGCCTGGGAGGAAACACCATATATTTT. Its protein product is CASGGLGGNTIYF.

This clonotype turned up a few times. V usage is TRBV4-2 and J usage is TRBJ2-7; D unresolved. There are 13 residues in the CDR3. Looked up from germline, CDR1 is LGHNA and CDR2 is YNFKEQ. Deletions cut 5 bases from V and 2 bases from J, with 10 bases between. The CDR3 DNA sequence: TGTGCCAGCAGCGGGAAGGAAACCTACGAGCAGTACTTC. Its protein product is CASSGKETYEQYF.

A word on this clonotype: This clone may be a read error of a much larger clone one base away. In this CDR3 the conserved last residue, phenylalanine or tryptophan, is missing, so a read error is likely. The chain carries TRBV2 and TRBJ1-5; D is uncertain. The V gene's germline CDR1 is SNHLY and CDR2 FYNNEI. Trimming pared 6 bases from V and 7 bases from J, leaving 13 bases between. The CDR3 loop spans 13 amino acids. CDR3 bases: TGTGCCAGCAGAGCGGATTTGGGACAGCCCCAGCATTTA. Its protein product is CASRADLGQPQHL.

The rearrangement uses TRBV7-6 and TRBJ2-3; 7 bases line up with TRBD1. V dropped 5 bases and J dropped 4; count of bases not matched to a gene: 6. From germline, CDR1 is SGHVS and CDR2 FNYEAQ. The CDR3 runs to 14 residues. The CDR3 region has the DNA TGTGCCAGCAGCCTAAGGGACAGATCAGATACGCAGTATTTT. This codes for CASSLRDRSDTQYF. Filled out from reference TRBV7-6 and TRBJ2-3, the complete variable domain reads GAGVSQSPRYKVTKRGQDVALRCDPISGHVSLYWYRQALGQGPEFLTYFNYEAQQDKSGLPNDRFSAERPEGSISTLTIQRTEQRDSAMYRCASSLRDRSDTQYFGPGTRLTVL.

Notes on this clonotype: Since the CDR3 does not end with the conserved phenylalanine or tryptophan, this likely comes from a read error. The rearrangement joins TRBV30 to TRBJ2-3; D may be TRBD1 or TRBD2 (6 bases each). V was trimmed by 5 bases and J by 0 bases, leaving 30 bases between them. This CDR3 has 20 amino acids. The germline gives CDR1 GTSNPN, CDR2 SVGIG (reference sequence). CDR3 in amino acids: CAWSGASSRAPFDSTDTQYL. Written as DNA, the CDR3 is TGTGCCTGGTCGGGGGCATCTTCTCGGGCCCCATTTGATAGCACAGATACGCAGTATTTA.

The rearrangement links TRBV29-1 to TRBJ1-1; D may be TRBD1 (6 bases). Germline V gives CDR1 SQVTM, CDR2 ANQGSEA. This CDR3 has 12 amino acids. Between the trimmed V and J ends, which lost 6 bases and 7 bases, there was a span of 15 bases. The CDR3 nucleotides read TGCAGCGTGACCCCTAGACAGGTTGAAGCTTTCTTT. Its translation: CSVTPRQVEAFF. Based on the CDR3 plus reference TRBV29-1 and TRBJ1-1, the full variable domain is SAVISQKPSRDICQRGTSLTIQCQVDSQVTMMFWYRQQPGQSLTLIATANQGSEATYESGFVIDKFPISRPNLTFSTLTVSNMSPEDSSIYLCSVTPRQVEAFFGQGTRLTVV.

This clonotype was detected a few times. The V call is TRBV20-1, the J call TRBJ2-5, with TRBD1 identical over 8 bases. Germline-derived CDR1 and CDR2 are DFQATT and SNEGSKA (reference sequence). V lost 0 bases to trimming and J lost 3 bases; unmatched junction nucleotides: 3. The CDR3 totals 14 residues. CDR3 sequence reads: CSARDMGQEETQYF. The CDR3 DNA sequence: TGCAGTGCTAGAGATATGGGACAGGAAGAGACCCAGTACTTC.

The chain couples TRBV28 to TRBJ1-3, with D uncertain. Germline CDR1 MDHEN, CDR2 SYDVKM. CDR3 size: 12 residues. Trimming left V 3 bases short and J 5 bases short, with 5 bases between. CDR3 region: CASSFRRNTIYF. CDR3 nucleotides: TGTGCCAGCAGTTTCCGCAGAAACACCATATATTTT. The full variable domain, with the rest looked up from reference TRBV28 and TRBJ1-3, is DVKVTQSSRYLVKRTGEKVFLECVQDMDHENMFWYRQDPGLGLRLIYFSYDVKMKEKGDIPEGYSVSREKKERFSLILESASTNQTSMYLCASSFRRNTIYFGEGSWLTVV.

This clonotype was counted only a few times. The chain carries TRBV7-6 and TRBJ2-1, with 7 positions matching TRBD2. The CDR3 sequence is 15 residues long. V shed 1 base, J shed 4 bases, and the junction held 4 bases outside the gene matches. CDR1 is SGHVS and CDR2 is FNYEAQ in the germline V gene. The CDR3 loop reads CASSLEAGGYNEQFF. CDR3 sequence (DNA): TGTGCCAGCAGCTTAGAGGCCGGGGGGTACAATGAGCAGTTCTTC.

The rearrangement links TRBV6-5 to TRBJ2-2; TRBD2 might be the D (5 bases). The V end was cut by 3 bases, the J end by 0 bases, with 11 bases between. CDR1 MNHEY and CDR2 SVGAGI come from the germline V gene. The CDR3 totals 16 residues. CDR3 nucleotide sequence: TGTGCCAGCAGTTATGATGGAGGTTCGAACACCGGGGAGCTGTTTTTT. The encoded protein is CASSYDGGSNTGELFF.

This clonotype came up many times. V gene TRBV28 combines with J gene TRBJ1-2; 11 bases are a match to TRBD1. The CDR3 contains 19 residues. Unmatched junction bases numbered 18, after V lost 4 bases and J lost 5 bases. The V gene's germline CDR1 is MDHEN and CDR2 SYDVKM. CDR3 protein: CASSSTYPTRDRGWYGYTF. CDR3 coding DNA: TGTGCCAGCAGTTCAACCTACCCAACCAGGGACAGGGGGTGGTATGGCTACACCTTC.

This clonotype occurred a few times. The rearrangement links TRBV7-2 to TRBJ1-1, with 7 bases fitting TRBD1. CDR3 size: 14 residues. The J segment lost 8 bases and the V segment lost 5 bases, leaving 11 bases of the junction unmatched. Germline CDR1 reads SGHTA; CDR2 reads FQGNSA. Here the CDR3 reads CASSDYRGLREAFF. The CDR3 region has the DNA TGTGCCAGCAGCGATTACAGGGGCCTTAGAGAAGCTTTCTTT.

The chain employs TRBV6-5 and TRBJ1-2, with D hard to call. The CDR3 spans 12 residues. Per the germline V gene, CDR1 is MNHEY and CDR2 is SVGAGI. Trimming stripped 7 bases from V and 4 bases from J, with 10 bases between. This CDR3 is CASTKGRYGYTF. The CDR3 region has the DNA TGTGCCAGCACCAAAGGACGCTATGGCTACACCTTC.

This clonotype turned up a few times. This chain joins TRBV12-3 or TRBV12-4 and TRBJ1-1; D call uncertain. V was shortened by 6 bases and J by 4 bases, with 9 bases between the two germline ends. The CDR3 is 12 amino acids. The chain's CDR3 is CASRPLATEAFF. The CDR3 coding sequence is TGTGCCAGCAGGCCCCTAGCCACTGAAGCTTTCTTT.

Many counts were recorded for this clonotype. The chain links TRBV7-2 to TRBJ2-1; perhaps D is TRBD1 or TRBD2 (5 bases each). V was cut by 1 base and J by 6 bases, with 10 bases left in between. This CDR3 is 14 amino acids long. In germline, CDR1 is SGHTA, CDR2 FQGNSA. The CDR3: CASSLVARGNEQFF. DNA for the CDR3: TGTGCCAGCAGCTTAGTAGCGAGGGGCAATGAGCAGTTCTTC.